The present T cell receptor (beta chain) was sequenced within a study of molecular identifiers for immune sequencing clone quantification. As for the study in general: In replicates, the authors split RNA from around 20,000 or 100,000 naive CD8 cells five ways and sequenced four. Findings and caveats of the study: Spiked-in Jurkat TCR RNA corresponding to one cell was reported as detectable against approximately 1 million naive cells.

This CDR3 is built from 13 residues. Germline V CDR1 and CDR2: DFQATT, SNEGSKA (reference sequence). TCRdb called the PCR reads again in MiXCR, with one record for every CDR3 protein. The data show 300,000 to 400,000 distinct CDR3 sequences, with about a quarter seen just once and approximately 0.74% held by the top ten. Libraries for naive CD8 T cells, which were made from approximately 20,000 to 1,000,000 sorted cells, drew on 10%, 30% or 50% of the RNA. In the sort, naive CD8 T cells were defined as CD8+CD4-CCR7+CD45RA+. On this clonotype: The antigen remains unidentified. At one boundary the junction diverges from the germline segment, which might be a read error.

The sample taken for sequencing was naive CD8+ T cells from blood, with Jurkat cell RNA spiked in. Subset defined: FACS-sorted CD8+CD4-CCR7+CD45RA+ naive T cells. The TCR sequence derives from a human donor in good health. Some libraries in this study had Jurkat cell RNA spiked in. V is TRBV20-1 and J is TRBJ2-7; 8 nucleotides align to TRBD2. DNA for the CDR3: TGCGGTGCAAACGGGGGGGAAACCTACGAGCAGTACTTC. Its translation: CGANGGETYEQYF.